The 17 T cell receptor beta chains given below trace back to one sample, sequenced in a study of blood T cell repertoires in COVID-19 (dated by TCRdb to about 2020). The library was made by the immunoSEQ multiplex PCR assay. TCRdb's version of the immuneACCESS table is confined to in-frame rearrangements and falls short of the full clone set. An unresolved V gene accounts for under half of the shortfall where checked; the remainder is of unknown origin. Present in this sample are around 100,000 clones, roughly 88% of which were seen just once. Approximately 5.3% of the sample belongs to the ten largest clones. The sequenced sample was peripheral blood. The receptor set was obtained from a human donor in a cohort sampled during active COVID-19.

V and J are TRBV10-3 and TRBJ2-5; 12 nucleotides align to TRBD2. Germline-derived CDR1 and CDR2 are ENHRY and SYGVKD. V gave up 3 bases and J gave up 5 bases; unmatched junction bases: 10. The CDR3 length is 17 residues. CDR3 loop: CAISDPASGRAVETQYF. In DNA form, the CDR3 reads TGTGCCATCAGTGACCCCGCTAGCGGGAGGGCCGTGGAGACCCAGTACTTC.

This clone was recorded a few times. The CDR3 spells CASDQGREWSYEQYF. For the CDR3, the DNA is TGTGCCAGCGACCAGGGGCGGGAGTGGTCCTACGAGCAGTACTTC. The J gene is TRBJ2-7, the V gene TRBV5-5; D perhaps matches TRBD2 (7 bases). Trimming took 7 bases from V and 1 from J, leaving 18 bases between them. From germline, CDR1 is SGHKS and CDR2 YYEKEE (reference sequence). The CDR3 is 15 amino acids. Supplemented by reference TRBV5-5 and TRBJ2-7, the full variable domain reads DAGVTQSPTHLIKTRGQQVTLRCSPISGHKSVSWYQQVLGQGPQFIFQYYEKEERGRGNFPDRFSARQFPNYSSELNVNALLLGDSALYLCASDQGREWSYEQYFGPGTRLTVT.

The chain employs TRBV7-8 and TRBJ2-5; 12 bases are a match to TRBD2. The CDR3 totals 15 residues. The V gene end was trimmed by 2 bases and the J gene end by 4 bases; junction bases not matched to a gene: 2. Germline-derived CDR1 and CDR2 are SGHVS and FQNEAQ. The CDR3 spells CASSLLLAGGETQYF. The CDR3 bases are TGTGCCAGCAGCTTACTACTAGCGGGAGGAGAGACCCAGTACTTC.

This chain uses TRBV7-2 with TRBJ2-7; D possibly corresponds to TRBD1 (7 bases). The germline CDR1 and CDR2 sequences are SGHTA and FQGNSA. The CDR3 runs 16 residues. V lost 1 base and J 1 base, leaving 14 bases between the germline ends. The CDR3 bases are TGTGCCAGCAGCTTAGTTGCGGGACAGAGTTCCTACGAGCAGTACTTC. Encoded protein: CASSLVAGQSSYEQYF. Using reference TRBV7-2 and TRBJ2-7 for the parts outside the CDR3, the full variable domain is GAGVSQSPSNKVTEKGKDVELRCDPISGHTALYWYRQSLGQGLEFLIYFQGNSAPDKSGLPSDRFSAERTGGSVSTLTIQRTQQEDSAVYLCASSLVAGQSSYEQYFGPGTRLTVT.

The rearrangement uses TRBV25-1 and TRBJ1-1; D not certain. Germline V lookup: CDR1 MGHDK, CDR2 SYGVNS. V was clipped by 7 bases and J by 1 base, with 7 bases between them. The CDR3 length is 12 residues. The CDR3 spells CASIGWNTEAFF. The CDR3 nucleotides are TGTGCCAGCATCGGTTGGAACACTGAAGCTTTCTTT.

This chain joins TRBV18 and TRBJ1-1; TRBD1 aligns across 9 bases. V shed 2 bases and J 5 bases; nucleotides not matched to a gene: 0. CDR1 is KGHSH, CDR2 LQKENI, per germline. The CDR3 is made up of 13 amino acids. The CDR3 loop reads CASSPGTGTEAFF. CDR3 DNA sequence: TGTGCCAGCTCACCAGGGACAGGGACTGAAGCTTTCTTT.

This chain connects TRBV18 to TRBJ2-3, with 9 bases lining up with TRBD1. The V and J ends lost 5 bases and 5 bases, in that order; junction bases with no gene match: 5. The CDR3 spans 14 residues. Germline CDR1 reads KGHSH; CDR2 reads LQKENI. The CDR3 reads CASSSPGQGDTQYF. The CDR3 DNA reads TGTGCCAGCTCATCCCCGGGACAGGGAGATACGCAGTATTTT. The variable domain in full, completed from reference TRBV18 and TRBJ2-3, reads NAGVMQNPRHLVRRRGQEARLRCSPMKGHSHVYWYRQLPEEGLKFMVYLQKENIIDESGMPKERFSAEFPKEGPSILRIQQVVRGDSAAYFCASSSPGQGDTQYFGPGTRLTVL.

CDR3 nucleotide sequence: TGCGCCAGCAGCCTGGGGCCTGTCGAGGGCGAGCAGTACTTC. It encodes CASSLGPVEGEQYF. V usage is TRBV5-1 and J usage is TRBJ2-7; TRBD1 or TRBD2 may be the D gene (5 bases each). The CDR3 sequence is 14 residues long. Per the germline V gene, CDR1 is SGHRS and CDR2 is YFSETQ. The V and J ends lost 4 bases and 6 bases respectively, with 17 bases between them.

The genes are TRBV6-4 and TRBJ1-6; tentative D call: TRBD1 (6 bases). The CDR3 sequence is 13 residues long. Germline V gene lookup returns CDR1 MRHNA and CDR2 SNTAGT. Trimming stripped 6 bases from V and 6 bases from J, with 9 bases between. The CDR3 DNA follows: TGTGCCAGCAGACAGGGCGCTAATTCACCCCTCCACTTT. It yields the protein CASRQGANSPLHF.

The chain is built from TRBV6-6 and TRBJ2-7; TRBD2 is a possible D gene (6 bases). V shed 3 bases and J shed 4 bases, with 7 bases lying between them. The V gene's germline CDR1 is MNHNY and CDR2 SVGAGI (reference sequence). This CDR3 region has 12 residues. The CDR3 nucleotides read TGTGCCAGCAGTTATGCGGGATACGAGCAGTACTTC. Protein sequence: CASSYAGYEQYF.

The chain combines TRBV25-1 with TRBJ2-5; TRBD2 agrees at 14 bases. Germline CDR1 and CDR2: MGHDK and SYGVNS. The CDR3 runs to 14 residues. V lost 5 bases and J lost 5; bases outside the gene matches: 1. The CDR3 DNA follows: TGTGCCAGCAGTTGGACTAGCGGGAGGGAGACCCAGTACTTC. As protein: CASSWTSGRETQYF. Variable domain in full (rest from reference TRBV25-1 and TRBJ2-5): EADIYQTPRYLVIGTGKKITLECSQTMGHDKMYWYQQDPGMELHLIHYSYGVNSTEKGDLSSESTVSRIRTEHFPLTLESARPSHTSQYLCASSWTSGRETQYFGPGTRLLVL.

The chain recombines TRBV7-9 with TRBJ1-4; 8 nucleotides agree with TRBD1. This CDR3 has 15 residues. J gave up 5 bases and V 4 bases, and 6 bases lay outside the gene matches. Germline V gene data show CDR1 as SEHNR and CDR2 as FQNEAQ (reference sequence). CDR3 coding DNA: TGTGCCAGCAGCTATATAACAGGGGGGAATGAAAAACTGTTTTTT. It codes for CASSYITGGNEKLFF.

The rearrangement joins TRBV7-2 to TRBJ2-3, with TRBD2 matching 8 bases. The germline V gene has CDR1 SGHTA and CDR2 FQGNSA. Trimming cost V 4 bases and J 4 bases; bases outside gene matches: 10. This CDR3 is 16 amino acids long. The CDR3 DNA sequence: TGTGCCAGCAGCTACCCAGGACTAGCAACCGCAGATACGCAGTATTTT. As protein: CASSYPGLATADTQYF.

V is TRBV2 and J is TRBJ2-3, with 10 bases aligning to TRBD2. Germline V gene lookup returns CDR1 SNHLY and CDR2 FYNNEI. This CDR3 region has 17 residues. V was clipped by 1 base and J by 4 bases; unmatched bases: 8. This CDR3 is CASSEVLGLAAPDTQYF. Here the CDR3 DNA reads TGTGCCAGCAGTGAAGTATTAGGACTAGCGGCCCCAGATACGCAGTATTTT.

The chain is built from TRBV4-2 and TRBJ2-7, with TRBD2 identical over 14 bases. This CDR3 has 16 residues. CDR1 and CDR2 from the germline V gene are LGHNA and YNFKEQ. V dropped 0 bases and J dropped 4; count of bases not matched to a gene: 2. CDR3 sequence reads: CASSQEGTSGSYEQYF. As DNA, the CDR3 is TGTGCCAGCAGCCAAGAGGGGACTAGCGGGAGTTACGAGCAGTACTTC.

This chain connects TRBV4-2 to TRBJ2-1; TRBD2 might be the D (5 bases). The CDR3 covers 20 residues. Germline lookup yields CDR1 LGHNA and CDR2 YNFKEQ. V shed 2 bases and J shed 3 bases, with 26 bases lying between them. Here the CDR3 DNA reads TGTGCCAGCAGCCAAAAGATTAGCGAAATCCGGGCGATGCTCTACAATGAGCAGTTCTTC. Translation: CASSQKISEIRAMLYNEQFF.

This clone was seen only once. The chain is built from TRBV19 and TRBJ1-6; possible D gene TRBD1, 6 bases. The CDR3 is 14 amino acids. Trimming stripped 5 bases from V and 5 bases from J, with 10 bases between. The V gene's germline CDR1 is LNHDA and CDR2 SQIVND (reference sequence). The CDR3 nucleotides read TGTGCCAGTAGTGGAGACAGGCATAATTCACCCCTCCACTTT. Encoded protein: CASSGDRHNSPLHF.